One and the same sample provided the 26 T cell receptor beta chains below, sequenced in a study of blood T cell repertoires in COVID-19. TCRdb keeps only in-frame clones here, not all; method: immunoSEQ multiplex PCR. This table has tens of thousands of clones, more than 70% appearing once. What was sequenced was peripheral blood. The receptors derive from a woman between 65 and 79 years old with acute or convalescent COVID-19.

V gene TRBV3-1 (or the pseudogene TRBV3-2) combines with J gene TRBJ1-3; D remains unclear. Germline V lookup: CDR1 LGHDT, CDR2 YNNKEL (reference sequence). Trimming pared 1 base from V and 0 bases from J, leaving 7 bases between. The CDR3 length is 15 residues. The CDR3, as DNA: TGTGCCAGCAGCCAAGGGCAAGTCTCTGGAAACACCATATATTTT. Residues: CASSQGQVSGNTIYF.

The J gene is TRBJ2-1, the V gene TRBV9, with 9 nucleotides matching TRBD2. Losses at the gene ends were 2 bases for V and 4 bases for J; bases not matched to a gene: 4. There are 15 residues in the CDR3. Germline V lookup: CDR1 SGDLS, CDR2 YYNGEE. The CDR3 DNA is TGTGCCAGCAGCGTCTTAGCGGGAGCTTACAATGAGCAGTTCTTC. Translated, it gives CASSVLAGAYNEQFF.

V usage is TRBV5-1 and J usage is TRBJ2-3, with 13 bases fitting TRBD2. Germline V gene data show CDR1 as SGHRS and CDR2 as YFSETQ. The CDR3 has 19 residues. J gave up 2 bases and V 0 bases, and 9 bases lay outside the gene matches. CDR3 region: CASSLARTSGGLTTDTQYF. The CDR3 DNA reads TGCGCCAGCAGCTTGGCGAGGACTAGCGGGGGCCTAACCACAGATACGCAGTATTTT.

The chain joins TRBV6-5 to TRBJ2-2; 10 nucleotides align to TRBD1. CDR3 length: 16 residues. V gave up 3 bases and J gave up 4 bases; unmatched junction bases: 5. The germline V gene encodes CDR1 MNHEY and CDR2 SVGAGI. CDR3 amino acids: CASSYLRTGGTGELFF. CDR3 nucleotides: TGTGCCAGCAGTTATCTCAGGACAGGGGGCACCGGGGAGCTGTTTTTT.

The chain has TRBV3-1 (or the pseudogene TRBV3-2) and TRBJ2-1; TRBD2 might be the D (6 bases). Germline CDR1 LGHDT, CDR2 YNNKEL (reference sequence). With 3 bases removed from V and 0 bases from J, the gap between germline ends came to 9 bases. CDR3 length: 15 amino acids. The CDR3 bases are TGTGCCAGCAGCCACCGCGGGAACTCCTACAATGAGCAGTTCTTC. This codes for CASSHRGNSYNEQFF.

The genes are TRBV4-2 and TRBJ2-1; TRBD2 matches at 10 bases. CDR3 length: 17 amino acids. After removal of 0 bases from V and 9 bases from J, the junction contained 11 bases not matched to a gene. The germline CDR1 and CDR2 sequences are LGHNA and YNFKEQ. The CDR3 DNA is TGTGCCAGCAGCCAAGATCCGCCTAGCGGGAGTGAGGGTGAGCAGTTCTTC. This translates into CASSQDPPSGSEGEQFF.

The J gene is TRBJ2-2, the V gene TRBV27, with 9 positions matching TRBD2. Germline assignment: CDR1 MNHEY and CDR2 SMNVEV (reference sequence). CDR3 length: 17 amino acids. V lost 4 bases, J lost 1 base, and 7 bases stayed unmatched. The CDR3 nucleotides are TGTGCCAGCAGTTCTTTAGCGGGAGAAGGGAACACCGGGGAGCTGTTTTTT. It is translated as CASSSLAGEGNTGELFF.

J is TRBJ1-6 and V is TRBV5-1, with TRBD1 matching 9 bases. Trimming at V came to 2 bases and at J to 6 bases, leaving 9 bases not matched to a gene. CDR1 SGHRS and CDR2 YFSETQ come from the germline V gene. The CDR3 contains 17 residues. The DNA for the CDR3 is TGCGCCAGCAGCTTCCTCCCCCGGACAGGGGCTAATTCACCCCTCCACTTT. It yields the protein CASSFLPRTGANSPLHF.

This rearrangement joins TRBV7-3 to TRBJ2-1; the D gene is possibly TRBD2 (5 bases). V was pared by 4 bases and J by 7 bases, with 11 bases between. Germline V gene data show CDR1 as SGHTA and CDR2 as FQGTGA. The CDR3 is made up of 13 amino acids. The CDR3 nucleotides are TGTGCCAGCAGCTCGGACTGGCTAAATGAGCAGTTCTTC. Translated, it gives CASSSDWLNEQFF.

This chain links TRBV11-2 with TRBJ2-1; tentatively, D is TRBD1 (6 bases). Trimming removed 6 bases at V and 7 bases at J, with 10 bases between. The CDR3 covers 12 residues. Germline lookup yields CDR1 SGHAT and CDR2 FQNNGV. CDR3 amino acids: CASSQDRNEQFF. In DNA form, the CDR3 reads TGTGCCAGCAGTCAGGACAGAAATGAGCAGTTCTTC.

J is TRBJ1-2 and V is TRBV5-5, with 8 positions matching TRBD1. V shed 2 bases, J shed 4 bases, and the junction held 7 bases outside the gene matches. From germline, CDR1 is SGHKS and CDR2 YYEKEE (reference sequence). This CDR3 has 15 residues. Written as DNA, the CDR3 is TGTGCCAGCAGCTTTCACCAGGGGGCGCCCTATGGCTACACCTTC. Protein: CASSFHQGAPYGYTF.

Here the CDR3 DNA reads TGTGCCAGCAGCCAAGATATGGGGGCATATGGCTACACCTTC. Its translation is CASSQDMGAYGYTF. The rearrangement uses TRBV14 and TRBJ1-2; TRBD1 might be the D (6 bases). Germline loops: CDR1 SGHDN, CDR2 FVKESK. V was cut by 0 bases and J by 5 bases, with 10 bases left in between. This CDR3 comprises 14 residues.

The gene calls are TRBV10-3 and TRBJ2-3; D perhaps matches TRBD1 (6 bases). Between the trimmed V and J ends, which lost 10 bases and 0 bases, there was a span of 11 bases. CDR3 length equals 13 residues. Germline V CDR1 and CDR2: ENHRY, SYGVKD. The CDR3 sequence: CATRGVSTDTQYF. The CDR3 nucleotides are TGTGCCACCAGGGGCGTTAGCACAGATACGCAGTATTTT.

This clone has only one observation. The V and J genes are TRBV18 and TRBJ1-4, with 10 bases lining up with TRBD1. Germline CDR1 is KGHSH and CDR2 is LQKENI. The CDR3 sequence is 21 residues long. The ends lost 4 bases at V and 0 bases at J; junction bases unmatched: 17. The CDR3 sequence: CASSQIRTGGRQRTTNEKLFF. CDR3 in DNA: TGTGCCAGCTCACAAATTCGGACAGGGGGACGTCAGAGAACAACTAATGAAAAACTGTTTTTT. Complete variable domain (other parts from reference TRBV18 and TRBJ1-4): NAGVMQNPRHLVRRRGQEARLRCSPMKGHSHVYWYRQLPEEGLKFMVYLQKENIIDESGMPKERFSAEFPKEGPSILRIQQVVRGDSAAYFCASSQIRTGGRQRTTNEKLFFGSGTQLSVL.

The rearrangement uses TRBV5-1 and TRBJ2-1; 8 nucleotides match TRBD1. V lost 5 bases to trimming and J lost 0 bases; unmatched junction nucleotides: 4. Germline assignment: CDR1 SGHRS and CDR2 YFSETQ. The length of the CDR3 is 15 residues. DNA for the CDR3: TGCGCCAGCAGGTTCGACAGGGGCTCCTACAATGAGCAGTTCTTC. Translation gives CASRFDRGSYNEQFF.

The chain is built from TRBV6-5 and TRBJ2-7; 12 nucleotides align to TRBD2. The J segment lost 2 bases and the V segment lost 10 bases, leaving 3 bases of the junction unmatched. The CDR3 has 13 residues. Germline V gives CDR1 MNHEY, CDR2 SVGAGI. CDR3 nucleotide sequence: TGTGCCATCAGGACTAGCGGGACCTACGAGCAGTACTTC. Its protein product is CAIRTSGTYEQYF.

Written as DNA, the CDR3 is TGTGCCAGCAGTTACCTTAGTAACTCCTATAATTCACCCCTCCACTTT. Protein product: CASSYLSNSYNSPLHF. J is TRBJ1-6 and V is TRBV6-5; no definite D call. Germline V gene sequence: CDR1 MNHEY, CDR2 SVGAGI. V lost 2 bases and J 0 bases, leaving 8 bases between the germline ends. The CDR3 covers 16 residues.

The chain recombines TRBV6-5 with TRBJ2-2; 8 bases are a match to TRBD2. The CDR3 runs 15 residues. Per the germline V gene, CDR1 is MNHEY and CDR2 is SVGAGI. Germline trimming cut 7 bases from V and 4 bases from J; bases unmatched to any gene: 8. The CDR3 region is CASNPRGGGTGELFF. In nucleotides, the CDR3 is TGTGCCAGCAATCCCCGGGGGGGCGGCACCGGGGAGCTGTTTTTT.

J is TRBJ1-5 and V is TRBV9; the D gene is possibly TRBD1 (5 bases). Germline-derived CDR1 and CDR2 are SGDLS and YYNGEE. This CDR3 is built from 13 residues. V was cut by 3 bases and J by 4 bases, with 8 bases left in between. The CDR3 sequence: CASSAGVNQPQHF. The CDR3 region has the DNA TGTGCCAGCAGCGCGGGGGTTAATCAGCCCCAGCATTTT.

The chain has TRBV28 and TRBJ1-1; possibly TRBD1 for D (5 bases). This CDR3 spans 17 amino acids. V was trimmed by 2 bases and J by 1 base, leaving 17 bases between them. Per germline, CDR1 MDHEN and CDR2 SYDVKM. DNA for the CDR3: TGTGCCAGCAGTTTACCTCTCGGCCAGGGCCCGAACACTGAAGCTTTCTTT. Amino acids: CASSLPLGQGPNTEAFF.

This chain uses TRBV3-1 (or the pseudogene TRBV3-2) with TRBJ2-1; TRBD2 is a possible D gene (5 bases). Germline CDR1 and CDR2: LGHDT and YNNKEL (reference sequence). V shed 2 bases and J shed 10 bases, with 9 bases lying between them. CDR3 length: 12 residues. The CDR3 bases are TGTGCCAGCAGCCAACTAGCTAGGGAGCAGTTCTTC. It is translated as CASSQLAREQFF.

This chain joins TRBV11-2 and TRBJ2-2; possible D gene TRBD1, 5 bases. Trimming removed 1 base at V and 2 bases at J, with 20 bases between. The germline CDR1 and CDR2 sequences are SGHAT and FQNNGV. This CDR3 has 19 residues. In DNA form, the CDR3 reads TGTGCCAGCAGCTTAGTTGGTTCCAACCGCGACAGAAACACCGGGGAGCTGTTTTTT. It yields the protein CASSLVGSNRDRNTGELFF.

The gene calls are TRBV18 and TRBJ1-3; D call uncertain. V was pared by 3 bases and J by 2 bases, with 14 bases between. Germline lookup yields CDR1 KGHSH and CDR2 LQKENI. There are 16 residues in the CDR3. CDR3 sequence (DNA): TGTGCCAGCTCACCTATGAGGGTAAATGCTGGAAACACCATATATTTT. It translates to CASSPMRVNAGNTIYF. Full variable domain (outside the CDR3, taken from reference TRBV18 and TRBJ1-3): NAGVMQNPRHLVRRRGQEARLRCSPMKGHSHVYWYRQLPEEGLKFMVYLQKENIIDESGMPKERFSAEFPKEGPSILRIQQVVRGDSAAYFCASSPMRVNAGNTIYFGEGSWLTVV.

The genes are TRBV6-5 and TRBJ1-2; D is unresolved. V lost 4 bases and J 6 bases, leaving 9 bases between the germline ends. The CDR3 spans 12 residues. In germline, CDR1 is MNHEY, CDR2 SVGAGI. DNA of the CDR3: TGTGCCAGCAGTTCCCCCGGGGATGGCTACACCTTC. This encodes CASSSPGDGYTF.

CDR3 sequence reads: CASSSTGFYGYTF. CDR3 coding DNA: TGTGCCAGCAGCTCTACAGGGTTCTATGGCTACACCTTC. V usage is TRBV7-2 and J usage is TRBJ1-2, with a weak D call TRBD1 (6 bases). With 4 bases removed from V and 4 bases from J, the gap between germline ends came to 10 bases. This CDR3 comprises 13 residues. The V gene's germline CDR1 is SGHTA and CDR2 FQGNSA.

Only a few counts were recorded for this clone. The CDR3 region has the DNA TGTGCCTGGAGCTCTCCCTTGGAAAGGGGCTGGGGCACTGAAGCTTTCTTT. Residues: CAWSSPLERGWGTEAFF. This chain joins TRBV30 and TRBJ1-1; a possible D gene is TRBD1 (5 bases). Germline CDR1 and CDR2: GTSNPN and SVGIG (reference sequence). V lost 3 bases to trimming and J lost 4 bases, with 24 bases between them. The CDR3 runs to 17 residues. Using reference TRBV30 and TRBJ1-1 for the parts outside the CDR3, the full variable domain is SQTIHQWPATLVQPVGSPLSLECTVEGTSNPNLYWYRQAAGRGLQLLFYSVGIGQISSEVPQNLSASRPQDRQFILSSKKLLLSDSGFYLCAWSSPLERGWGTEAFFGQGTRLTVV.